The entry below gives a single TCR beta chain sequence along with its context. Its antigen is unidentified. TCRdb ran MiXCR on the reads and lists one entry per CDR3 protein. Of 170,000 or so distinct CDR3 sequences detected, approximately 15% appear once; the ten largest clones hold 25% to 30%. CDR3 length: 12 amino acids. V gave up 5 bases and J gave up 4 bases, with 7 bases separating them. Germline V gives CDR1 SNHLY, CDR2 FYNNEI. These data are taken from a study of T cell repertoires in cytomegalovirus infection. Study observations and caveats: Of the TCR beta families, the public ones yielded a cumulative frequency that identified carriers of CMV plus the relevant HLA. HLA-C-restricted CMV-specific TCR beta clonotypes prevailed in the ex vivo response.

This clonotype was obtained from a human donor in good health (CMV status not recorded). Some clones in this sample may be carry-over from other donors' samples. This rearrangement joins TRBV2 to TRBJ2-3; tentatively, D is TRBD2 (6 bases). What was sequenced was PBMCs. DNA of the CDR3: TGTGCCAGCAGTTCGGGAGCAGATACGCAGTATTTT. Protein product: CASSSGADTQYF.